The 9 T cell receptor beta chains given below trace back to one sample, sequenced in a study of blood T cell repertoires in COVID-19. Libraries were prepared by immunoSEQ multiplex PCR; TCRdb keeps only in-frame clonotypes and omits some of them. The top ten clones hold about 8.4% of a sample with 130,000 or so clones, approximately 81% of them seen once. The sample taken for sequencing was peripheral blood. These receptors were collected from a woman aged 55-75 years with active or convalescent COVID-19.

The chain carries TRBV5-8 and TRBJ2-5; 9 bases align to TRBD1. The V and J ends lost 5 bases and 4 bases, in that order; junction bases with no gene match: 9. Per the germline V gene, CDR1 is SGHTS and CDR2 is YDEGEE. This CDR3 contains 15 residues. CDR3 DNA: TGTGCCAGCAGTTCGGCCACAGGGGGCGGAGAGACCCAGTACTTC. This encodes CASSSATGGGETQYF.

This chain's CDR3 is CASTPGQGAYYGYTF. CDR3 nucleotide sequence: TGTGCCAGCACCCCAGGACAGGGGGCCTACTATGGCTACACCTTC. The rearrangement links TRBV6-4 to TRBJ1-2; TRBD1 aligns across 11 bases. Germline CDR1 reads MRHNA; CDR2 reads SNTAGT. There are 15 residues in the CDR3. The V and J ends lost 7 bases and 3 bases, in that order; junction bases with no gene match: 7.

This chain links TRBV11-3 with TRBJ2-1, with D unclear. From germline, CDR1 is SGHNT and CDR2 YENEEA. The CDR3 spans 16 residues. Trimming removed 1 base from V and 0 bases from J, with 10 bases in between. The CDR3 bases are TGTGCCAGCAGCTTAGGGGTTTCGGGCTCCTACAATGAGCAGTTCTTC. Amino acids: CASSLGVSGSYNEQFF.

This clone has only one observation. The chain combines TRBV27 with TRBJ1-5, with D unclear. Between the trimmed V and J ends, which lost 2 bases and 7 bases, there was a span of 15 bases. The CDR3 is made up of 15 amino acids. Germline V gene sequence: CDR1 MNHEY, CDR2 SMNVEV (reference sequence). The CDR3 is CASSLRPLFGQPQHF. CDR3 nucleotides: TGTGCCAGCAGTTTAAGGCCGCTCTTCGGGCAGCCCCAGCATTTT.

The chain employs TRBV28 and TRBJ1-2, with D unclear. V was trimmed by 8 bases and J by 0 bases, leaving 10 bases between them. Germline values: CDR1 MDHEN, CDR2 SYDVKM. The CDR3 has 13 amino acids. The CDR3 protein is CASFRETNYGYTF. CDR3 nucleotide sequence: TGTGCCAGCTTTCGGGAGACTAACTATGGCTACACCTTC.

V gene TRBV5-8 combines with J gene TRBJ2-7; 9 nucleotides agree with TRBD2. Germline trimming cut 3 bases from V and 1 base from J; bases unmatched to any gene: 2. Germline V gives CDR1 SGHTS, CDR2 YDEGEE. This CDR3 contains 14 residues. CDR3 DNA: TGTGCCAGCAGCTCGCTAGCGGGGTCCTACGAGCAGTACTTC. This codes for CASSSLAGSYEQYF.

The V call is TRBV19, the J call TRBJ1-1; 7 bases map to TRBD1. The CDR3 covers 14 residues. After removal of 9 bases from V and 1 base from J, the junction contained 8 bases not matched to a gene. Per the germline V gene, CDR1 is LNHDA and CDR2 is SQIVND (reference sequence). CDR3 sequence: CASDTGQANTEAFF. CDR3 in DNA: TGTGCCAGCGATACTGGACAGGCGAACACTGAAGCTTTCTTT.

The chain recombines TRBV19 with TRBJ1-1, with D possibly being TRBD1 (5 bases). Germline-derived CDR1 and CDR2 are LNHDA and SQIVND (reference sequence). Deletions cut 9 bases from V and 1 base from J, with 15 bases between. The CDR3 is made up of 14 amino acids. CDR3: CASRAIGPNTEAFF. As DNA, the CDR3 is TGTGCCAGCAGGGCCATTGGGCCGAACACTGAAGCTTTCTTT. Complete variable domain (other parts from reference TRBV19 and TRBJ1-1): DGGITQSPKYLFRKEGQNVTLSCEQNLNHDAMYWYRQDPGQGLRLIYYSQIVNDFQKGDIAEGYSVSREKKESFPLTVTSAQKNPTAFYLCASRAIGPNTEAFFGQGTRLTVV.

This chain links TRBV29-1 with TRBJ1-2; 7 nucleotides line up with TRBD1. The V gene end was trimmed by 7 bases and the J gene end by 1 base; junction bases not matched to a gene: 9. This CDR3 contains 14 residues. Germline CDR1 reads SQVTM; CDR2 reads ANQGSEA. CDR3 loop: CSAAGTDINYGYTF. The CDR3 DNA sequence: TGCAGCGCTGCCGGGACAGATATTAACTATGGCTACACCTTC. Together with reference TRBV29-1 and TRBJ1-2, the CDR3 gives the full variable domain: SAVISQKPSRDICQRGTSLTIQCQVDSQVTMMFWYRQQPGQSLTLIATANQGSEATYESGFVIDKFPISRPNLTFSTLTVSNMSPEDSSIYLCSAAGTDINYGYTFGSGTRLTVV.